The next 22 T cell receptor beta chains were all read from a single sample in a study of shared clonotypes between healthy human individuals (dated by TCRdb to the early 2020s). The library was made by the immunoSEQ multiplex PCR assay. Entries here come from immuneACCESS through TCRdb and include only in-frame sequences with V and J called. Some clones fail to appear in such tables; in the studies checked, an unresolved V gene covers under half of the shortfall, and the cause of the remainder is unknown. Here the sample has approximately 500,000 clones; approximately 79% occur a single time. Jointly, the top ten make up roughly an eighth of the sample. Sequencing input: PBMCs. The receptors originated from a woman between 40 and 50 years old in good health. Some clones in this sample may be carry-over from other donors' samples.

The chain carries TRBV7-8 and TRBJ2-6; 7 bases agree with TRBD1. Trimming removed 6 bases from V and 0 bases from J; junction bases left unmatched: 11. Per germline, CDR1 SGHVS and CDR2 FQNEAQ. There are 18 residues in the CDR3. The CDR3, as DNA: TGTGCCAGCAGAAACGGAAAACAGGGGAACTCTGGGGCCAACGTCCTGACTTTC. Translated: CASRNGKQGNSGANVLTF.

The chain uses TRBV12-5 and TRBJ1-2; maybe TRBD1 (5 bases). The germline CDR1 and CDR2 sequences are LGHNT and FRNRAP. This CDR3 has 19 amino acids. The V and J ends lost 0 bases and 4 bases respectively, with 24 bases between them. The CDR3 region is CASGLVVGLMEGPPYGYTF. CDR3 coding DNA: TGTGCTAGTGGTTTGGTAGTGGGGTTAATGGAGGGGCCACCCTATGGCTACACCTTC. The whole variable domain, remainder taken from reference TRBV12-5 and TRBJ1-2, is DARVTQTPRHKVTEMGQEVTMRCQPILGHNTVFWYRQTMMQGLELLAYFRNRAPLDDSGMPKDRFSAEMPDATLATLKIQPSEPRDSAVYFCASGLVVGLMEGPPYGYTFGSGTRLTVV.

This clone showed up just a few times. The rearrangement uses TRBV21-1 and TRBJ2-7. TRBV21-1 is assigned pseudogene status. The CDR3 is 19 residues long. The CDR3 bases are TGTGCCAGCAGCAAAGGGTCTCCGTTTCCACCTTCCCATCTGGCGGAGCAGTACTTC. It translates to CASSKGSPFPPSHLAEQYF.

J is TRBJ1-2 and V is TRBV27; possibly TRBD1 for D (6 bases). Trimming took off 4 bases at V and 7 bases at J, with 13 bases between the two ends. The CDR3 is 13 amino acids. Germline V gene sequence: CDR1 MNHEY, CDR2 SMNVEV (reference sequence). CDR3 protein: CASSSGTISGYTF. CDR3 DNA sequence: TGTGCCAGCAGTTCCGGGACAATTAGTGGCTACACCTTC.

The chain has TRBV28 and TRBJ1-5, with D unclear. Deletions cut 5 bases from V and 4 bases from J, with 12 bases between. Germline V gene lookup returns CDR1 MDHEN and CDR2 SYDVKM. The CDR3 contains 14 residues. CDR3 loop: CASSGGRRNQPQHF. The CDR3 DNA is TGTGCCAGCAGTGGAGGACGGAGGAATCAGCCCCAGCATTTT.

The V and J genes are TRBV18 and TRBJ2-2, with 11 bases matching TRBD2. Germline V lookup: CDR1 KGHSH, CDR2 LQKENI. The CDR3 length is 15 residues. J gave up 5 bases and V 3 bases, and 2 bases lay outside the gene matches. The CDR3 is CASSPGLAETGELFF. DNA of the CDR3: TGTGCCAGCTCACCGGGACTAGCGGAAACCGGGGAGCTGTTTTTT.

This clone was observed a handful of times. This chain links TRBV25-1 with TRBJ2-7; D possibly matches TRBD1 or TRBD2 (6 bases each). Looked up from germline, CDR1 is MGHDK and CDR2 is SYGVNS. Trimming shortened V by 2 bases and J by 4 bases, and 9 bases separated the two germline ends. The CDR3 covers 13 residues. The CDR3 sequence: CASSEQGRYEQYF. The CDR3 DNA reads as TGTGCCAGCAGTGAACAGGGGAGGTACGAGCAGTACTTC.

This clone has only one observation. The chain links TRBV6-1 to TRBJ1-4; no clear D gene. V gave up 10 bases and J gave up 3 bases, with 12 bases separating them. CDR3 size: 13 residues. The germline gives CDR1 MNHNS, CDR2 SASEGT. The CDR3 DNA sequence: TGTGCCACGGGGAATTTGGCTAATGAAAAACTGTTTTTT. The encoded protein is CATGNLANEKLFF.

The chain joins TRBV28 to TRBJ1-2; D is undetermined. V lost 8 bases to trimming and J lost 1 base, with 8 bases between them. This CDR3 has 12 amino acids. CDR1 is MDHEN and CDR2 is SYDVKM in the germline V gene. The CDR3 sequence: CASRRVNYGYTF. DNA for the CDR3: TGTGCCAGCCGTCGGGTTAACTATGGCTACACCTTC.

This clone was observed at least ten times. This chain joins TRBV30 and TRBJ2-7, with D unclear. Trimming pared 5 bases from V and 5 bases from J, leaving 16 bases between. There are 13 residues in the CDR3. The germline V gene has CDR1 GTSNPN and CDR2 SVGIG (reference sequence). CDR3 sequence (DNA): TGTGCCTGGGGCTCCGTGGGCGCAGACGAGCAGTACTTC. This encodes CAWGSVGADEQYF.

The chain uses TRBV28 and TRBJ1-1; 9 nucleotides line up with TRBD1. V shed 6 bases and J 0 bases; nucleotides not matched to a gene: 11. This CDR3 comprises 17 residues. Germline V CDR1 and CDR2: MDHEN, SYDVKM. The CDR3 nucleotides are TGTGCCAGCAGAACAACAGGGGGCGCGTCCATGAACACTGAAGCTTTCTTT. The encoded protein is CASRTTGGASMNTEAFF.

The table lists this clone with a count of one. V and J are TRBV6-6 and TRBJ1-1; D perhaps matches TRBD1 (5 bases). Trimming removed 7 bases from V and 4 bases from J, with 16 bases in between. Germline V gene lookup returns CDR1 MNHNY and CDR2 SVGAGI (reference sequence). The CDR3 is 14 amino acids. This CDR3 is CASTSGASLTEAFF. The DNA for the CDR3 is TGTGCCAGCACATCCGGGGCTTCTCTCACTGAAGCTTTCTTT.

This chain connects TRBV5-5 to TRBJ1-2, with D maybe TRBD1 (6 bases). Trimming shortened V by 6 bases and J by 1 base, and 16 bases separated the two germline ends. Germline CDR1 and CDR2: SGHKS and YYEKEE (reference sequence). CDR3 length equals 15 residues. The CDR3 nucleotides read TGTGCCAGCAACCAGAGGGGGGTTAGTAACTATGGCTACACCTTC. Translating gives CASNQRGVSNYGYTF. The complete variable domain, with remaining parts taken from reference TRBV5-5 and TRBJ1-2, reads DAGVTQSPTHLIKTRGQQVTLRCSPISGHKSVSWYQQVLGQGPQFIFQYYEKEERGRGNFPDRFSARQFPNYSSELNVNALLLGDSALYLCASNQRGVSNYGYTFGSGTRLTVV.

This chain uses TRBV7-8 with TRBJ2-3; D is perhaps TRBD1 or TRBD2 (5 bases each). The germline gives CDR1 SGHVS, CDR2 FQNEAQ. CDR3 length: 15 amino acids. V lost 5 bases to trimming and J lost 3 bases, with 15 bases between them. The CDR3: CASSPDRRGTDTQYF. The CDR3 bases are TGTGCCAGCAGCCCTGACAGACGCGGGACAGATACGCAGTATTTT.

The rearrangement joins TRBV5-1 to TRBJ1-1; D ambiguous. The CDR3 has 15 amino acids. Germline CDR1 SGHRS, CDR2 YFSETQ. Trimming cost V 0 bases and J 0 bases, with 9 bases left between them. The CDR3 here is CASSLDSGMNTEAFF. The CDR3 nucleotides are TGCGCCAGCAGCTTGGATTCGGGGATGAACACTGAAGCTTTCTTT.

The V gene is TRBV25-1, the J gene TRBJ1-2; D gene ambiguous. Trimming shortened V by 4 bases and J by 6 bases, and 12 bases separated the two germline ends. CDR1 is MGHDK and CDR2 is SYGVNS in the germline V gene. This CDR3 is 13 amino acids long. CDR3: CASSAPGLNGYTF. CDR3 nucleotide sequence: TGTGCCAGCAGTGCCCCGGGCCTAAATGGCTACACCTTC.

This clone is a singleton in its sample. The chain carries TRBV9 and TRBJ2-2; D gene uncertain. This CDR3 contains 16 residues. Trimming took 4 bases from V and 0 from J, leaving 13 bases between them. CDR1 and CDR2 from the germline V gene are SGDLS and YYNGEE. This chain's CDR3 is CASSPALDPNTGELFF. CDR3 nucleotides: TGTGCCAGCAGCCCTGCCTTGGACCCGAACACCGGGGAGCTGTTTTTT.

The rearrangement uses TRBV28 and TRBJ2-5, with 7 bases fitting TRBD1. V was clipped by 6 bases and J by 1 base; unmatched bases: 5. Germline CDR1 and CDR2: MDHEN and SYDVKM. This CDR3 comprises 14 residues. The CDR3 loop reads CASSSGQIQETQYF. The CDR3 DNA follows: TGTGCCAGCAGCTCGGGACAGATCCAAGAGACCCAGTACTTC.

This clone was seen only once. The chain couples TRBV18 to TRBJ1-1; no clear D. The CDR3 has 12 residues. V was pared by 7 bases and J by 1 base, with 7 bases between. The germline V gene encodes CDR1 KGHSH and CDR2 LQKENI. This CDR3 reads CASLTRNTEAFF. CDR3 in DNA: TGTGCCAGCTTGACACGGAACACTGAAGCTTTCTTT. The full variable domain, its missing parts supplied by reference TRBV18 and TRBJ1-1, is NAGVMQNPRHLVRRRGQEARLRCSPMKGHSHVYWYRQLPEEGLKFMVYLQKENIIDESGMPKERFSAEFPKEGPSILRIQQVVRGDSAAYFCASLTRNTEAFFGQGTRLTVV.

V gene TRBV4-2 combines with J gene TRBJ1-6, with D perhaps matching TRBD1 (6 bases). Germline loops: CDR1 LGHNA, CDR2 YNFKEQ. The ends were cut back, 0 bases at V and 5 bases at J, with 11 bases in the middle. This CDR3 has 16 residues. As DNA, the CDR3 is TGTGCCAGCAGCCAAGAATGGGGACAACATAATTCACCCCTCCACTTT. Its protein is CASSQEWGQHNSPLHF.

This clone was counted only a few times. The chain links TRBV19 to TRBJ1-5, with D unclear. This CDR3 spans 15 amino acids. The V and J ends lost 3 bases and 2 bases respectively, with 11 bases between them. The germline CDR1 and CDR2 sequences are LNHDA and SQIVND (reference sequence). CDR3 sequence (DNA): TGTGCCAGTAGTATTCAAGAAAGTGGCAATCAGCCCCAGCATTTT. It codes for CASSIQESGNQPQHF.

V gene TRBV28 combines with J gene TRBJ1-4; TRBD1 matches at 9 bases. CDR1 is MDHEN, CDR2 SYDVKM, per germline. This CDR3 spans 13 amino acids. After removal of 6 bases from V and 8 bases from J, the junction contained 4 bases not matched to a gene. CDR3 protein: CASRGQGWEKLFF. Here the CDR3 DNA reads TGTGCCAGCAGGGGACAGGGTTGGGAAAAACTGTTTTTT.